The source of this T cell receptor beta chain is a study of OX40 agonist ivuxolimab in advanced cancers. The V segment lost 0 bases and the J segment 0 bases; nucleotides outside the gene matches: 7. The CDR3 totals 18 residues. The germline CDR1 and CDR2 sequences are SGHRS and YFSETQ. General observations from the study: People who partly responded at 0.1-3.0 mg/kg had some of the least clonal expansion seen.

The data were produced by immunoSEQ multiplex PCR, yet TCRdb's version contains in-frame clones alone and is incomplete. This sample yields about 50,000 clones, of which 88% are seen a single time; around 15% belongs to the top ten. Points on this clone: The antigen is undetermined.

Sequenced here: CD4+ or CD8+ T cells sorted from blood, sampled in a trial of the OX40 agonist ivuxolimab. This TCR derives from an adult with an advanced solid tumor such as melanoma, head and neck, liver or kidney cancer. The genes are TRBV5-1 and TRBJ1-5; 9 bases are shared with TRBD1. CDR3 nucleotides: TGCGCCAGCAGCTTGGAGGGGACAGGGCCGTATAGCAATCAGCCCCAGCATTTT. The encoded protein is CASSLEGTGPYSNQPQHF.